The 2 T cell receptor beta chains reported below all come from one sample, sequenced in a study of T cell responses to AZD1222 COVID-19 vaccine. The assay was immunoSEQ multiplex PCR, and TCRdb's table has in-frame clones only and misses some. Among about 140,000 clones, roughly 90% were seen once, and the ten largest hold 1.5% to 2%. The starting material was peripheral blood, obtained 28 days after the second AZD1222 dose. Receptors originate from an adult who received the AZD1222 COVID-19 vaccine.

The chain carries TRBV6-2 or TRBV6-3 and TRBJ1-1; 7 nucleotides align to TRBD1. The V and J ends lost 2 bases and 4 bases, in that order; junction bases with no gene match: 4. This CDR3 contains 14 residues. Germline V gene lookup returns CDR1 MNHEY and CDR2 SVGEGT. For the CDR3, the DNA is TGTGCCAGCAGTTACGCCAGGGGGTTCACTGAAGCTTTCTTT. Its translation is CASSYARGFTEAFF.

The chain carries TRBV28 and TRBJ1-2; 7 bases line up with TRBD1. V lost 8 bases and J lost 4; bases outside the gene matches: 10. Looked up from germline, CDR1 is MDHEN and CDR2 is SYDVKM. This CDR3 is 14 amino acids long. The CDR3 spells CASVYQQGSYGYTF. The CDR3, as DNA: TGTGCCAGCGTATACCAACAGGGGAGCTATGGCTACACCTTC.